This TCR beta chain came from a study of molecular identifiers for immune sequencing clone quantification. Study-level information: RNA from roughly 21,000 or 96,000 naive CD8 cells was split five ways in replicates, with four sequenced.

This clonotype appeared many times. The target antigen is unknown. Construction of naive CD8 libraries employed about 18,000 to 1,100,000 sorted cells together with 10%, 30% or 50% RNA. Bulk TCR libraries used previously described methods and listed TCR primers. TCRdb re-called the PCR reads with MiXCR, one entry per CDR3 protein. The sample records around 40,000 distinct CDR3 sequences, 15% to 20% being singletons. General study findings and limits: Effector cells kept over 99% of their molecules in clones above 20 RNA copies, while naive cells kept under 1% there.

Trimming took off 4 bases at V and 6 bases at J, with 16 bases between the two ends. The CDR3 totals 14 residues. CDR1 MNHEY and CDR2 SMNVEV come from the germline V gene (reference sequence). The source is a human donor in good health. Some libraries in this study had Jurkat cell RNA spiked in. This chain links TRBV27 with TRBJ2-7; D perhaps matches TRBD2 (6 bases). Sequenced: naive CD8+ T cells from blood, with Jurkat cell RNA spiked in. Subset of the sample: FACS-sorted CD8+CD4-CCR7+CD45RA+ naive T cells. The CDR3 bases are TGTGCCAGCAGTTCGTCTAGCGATGGTCCCGAGCAGTACTTC. Its translation is CASSSSSDGPEQYF.